Included here is one T cell receptor (beta chain) sequence, with context. Its cognate antigen is unknown. PCR involved 60 Vbeta and 13 Jbeta primers. Only in-frame clones appear in the TCRdb table, and some are missing; sequencing was by immunoSEQ multiplex PCR. The sample shows some 150,000 clones, 60% to 80% of them seen only once. Germline values: CDR1 SGHNT, CDR2 YYREEE (reference sequence). Trimming took off 0 bases at V and 3 bases at J, with 9 bases between the two ends. CDR3 size: 15 residues. This sample was included in a study of cytomegalovirus exposure and HLA in healthy donors. Notes on the study in general: Earlier analysis found most TCR beta V segments productive about 87% or about 30% of the time.

The sequence was obtained from a man in his 60s in good health and CMV-seronegative. The genes are TRBV5-4 and TRBJ2-2; D might be TRBD2 (6 bases). Material: PBMCs. The CDR3 sequence: CASSLGGVDTGELFF. CDR3 coding DNA: TGTGCCAGCAGCTTGGGGGGGGTGGACACCGGGGAGCTGTTTTTT.